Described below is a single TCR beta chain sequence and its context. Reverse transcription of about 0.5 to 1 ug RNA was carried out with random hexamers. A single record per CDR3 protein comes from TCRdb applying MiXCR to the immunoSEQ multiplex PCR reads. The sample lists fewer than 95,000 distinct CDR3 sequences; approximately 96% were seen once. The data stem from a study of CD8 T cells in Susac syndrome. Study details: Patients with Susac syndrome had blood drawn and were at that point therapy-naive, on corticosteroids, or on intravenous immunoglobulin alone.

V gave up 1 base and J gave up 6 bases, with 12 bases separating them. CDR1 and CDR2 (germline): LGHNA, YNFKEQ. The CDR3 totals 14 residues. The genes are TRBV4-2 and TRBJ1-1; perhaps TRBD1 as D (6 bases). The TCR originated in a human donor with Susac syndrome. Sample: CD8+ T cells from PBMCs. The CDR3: CASSQGGQYSEAFF. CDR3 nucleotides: TGTGCCAGCAGCCAAGGTGGACAGTACTCTGAAGCTTTCTTT.